A selection of T cell receptor beta chains follows, all from one sample in a study of T cell repertoires in cytomegalovirus infection. Their target antigens are unknown. TCRdb itself ran the reads through MiXCR, one entry per CDR3 protein. The profile covers about 920,000 distinct CDR3 sequences, with 30% to 40% appearing a single time and around an eighth taken by the ten largest. The source was cultured CD8+ T cells from PBMCs, collected from culture after CMV antigen stimulation. These receptors were taken from a human donor in good health (CMV status not recorded). Some clones in this sample may be carry-over from other donors' samples. Both conserved end residues are part of each CDR3. A D gene is named only where the DNA matches it firmly. Some rows have no size entry. The others give once, few or many, or a class for an expanded clone.

D gene | J gene | clone size | V gene | CDR3 protein | CDR3 DNA
TRBD2 | TRBJ2-7 | - | TRBV20-1 | CSARDQSGGPYEQYF | TGCAGTGCTAGAGATCAGAGCGGGGGACCTTACGAGCAGTACTTC
TRBD1 | TRBJ1-1 | many | TRBV7-8 | CASSPGQGAIKNTEAFF | TGTGCCAGCAGCCCCGGACAGGGGGCGATTAAGAACACTGAAGCTTTCTTT
- | TRBJ1-2 | few | TRBV10-1 | CASSESSSSGSYGYTF | TGCGCCAGCAGTGAGTCGAGCTCTTCGGGATCCTATGGCTACACCTTC
- | TRBJ2-1 | - | TRBV7-9 | CASSLVGARGEQFF | TGTGCCAGCAGCCTTGTAGGGGCCCGCGGTGAGCAGTTCTTC
TRBD1 | TRBJ1-1 | few | TRBV4-1 | CASSQEAGGVGTEAFF | TGCGCCAGCAGCCAAGAGGCAGGGGGCGTGGGTACTGAAGCTTTCTTT
- | TRBJ1-1 | - | TRBV19 | CASSIIQGSQAFF | TGTGCCAGTAGTATCATTCAGGGGTCCCAAGCTTTCTTT
- | TRBJ2-7 | - | TRBV3-1 | CASSQLERSYEQYF | TGTGCCAGCAGCCAATTGGAGCGTTCCTACGAGCAGTACTTC
- | TRBJ1-5 | - | TRBV27 | CASSLWAGQPQHF | TGTGCCAGCAGTTTATGGGCCGGCCAGCCCCAGCATTTT
- | TRBJ1-2 | - | TRBV28 | CASSSRKVLNYGYTF | TGTGCCAGCAGTTCGAGGAAAGTACTCAACTATGGCTACACCTTC
- | TRBJ1-2 | - | TRBV7-9 | CASSSQVLYGYTF | TGTGCCAGCAGCTCACAGGTGCTCTATGGCTACACCTTC
TRBD1 | TRBJ1-1 | - | TRBV7-6 | CASSLQGAQTEAFF | TGTGCCAGCAGCTTGCAGGGGGCGCAGACTGAAGCTTTCTTT
TRBD2 | TRBJ2-5 | - | TRBV7-2 | CASSPGTSGGAETQYF | TGTGCCAGCAGCCCCGGGACTAGCGGGGGGGCAGAGACCCAGTACTTC